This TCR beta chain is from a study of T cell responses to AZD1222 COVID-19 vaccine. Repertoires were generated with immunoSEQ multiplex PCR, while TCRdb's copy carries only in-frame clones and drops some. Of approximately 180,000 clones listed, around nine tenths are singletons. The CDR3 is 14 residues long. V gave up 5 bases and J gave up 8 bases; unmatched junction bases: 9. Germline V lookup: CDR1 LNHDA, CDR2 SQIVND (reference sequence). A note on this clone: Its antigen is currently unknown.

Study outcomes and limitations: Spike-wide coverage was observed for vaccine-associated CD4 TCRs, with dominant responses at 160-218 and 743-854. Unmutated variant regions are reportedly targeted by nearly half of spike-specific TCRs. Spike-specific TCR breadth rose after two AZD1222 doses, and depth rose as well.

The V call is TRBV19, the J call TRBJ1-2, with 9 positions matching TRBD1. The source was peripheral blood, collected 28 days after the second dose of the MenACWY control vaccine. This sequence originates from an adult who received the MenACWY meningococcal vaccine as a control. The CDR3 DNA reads TGTGCCAGTAGTGGACTCCAAACAGGGGGCGGCTACACCTTC. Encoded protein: CASSGLQTGGGYTF.